The rows below give T cell receptor beta chains drawn from one sample of a study of shared clonotypes between healthy human individuals. Libraries were prepared by immunoSEQ multiplex PCR; TCRdb keeps only in-frame clonotypes and omits some of them. The sample yields some 2 million clones, around 95% seen once. The sample consisted of naive CD4+ T cells sorted from blood. The source is a young man in good health. Each CDR3 is given with its conserved first and last residue. A D gene is named only where the DNA matches it firmly. Not all rows give a size; the values are once, few, many and, for expanded clones, a class.

J gene | V gene | D gene | clone size | CDR3 protein | CDR3 DNA
TRBJ1-1 | TRBV6-5 | . | . | CASSRLGNTEAFF | TGTGCCAGCAGCAGGCTTGGGAACACTGAAGCTTTCTTT
TRBJ2-7 | TRBV5-5 | . | . | CASRFAGAGEQYF | TGTGCCAGCAGATTTGCAGGGGCGGGCGAGCAGTACTTC
TRBJ1-4 | TRBV6-6 | TRBD1 | . | CASSPTGVATNEKLFF | TGTGCCAGCAGCCCGACAGGGGTCGCAACTAATGAAAAACTGTTTTTT
TRBJ2-1 | TRBV9 | . | . | CASSVALDPYNEQFF | TGTGCCAGCAGCGTGGCACTAGACCCCTACAATGAGCAGTTCTTC
TRBJ2-5 | TRBV6-5 | . | . | CASRASGEQYF | TGTGCCAGCAGAGCTTCGGGAGAGCAGTACTTC
TRBJ1-3 | TRBV7-3 | . | . | CASSLNTGSGNTIYF | TGTGCCAGCAGCTTAAACACAGGCTCTGGAAACACCATATATTTT
TRBJ1-6 | TRBV5-1 | TRBD1 | . | CASSSTGDYWEPLHF | TGCGCCAGCAGCTCGACAGGGGACTACTGGGAACCCCTCCACTTT
TRBJ1-6 | TRBV9 | . | . | CASSVYSVDSPLHF | TGTGCCAGCAGCGTTTACTCCGTTGATTCACCCCTCCACTTT
TRBJ2-5 | TRBV10-2 | . | . | CASSDFGPSQETQYF | TGCGCCAGCAGTGACTTTGGACCGTCCCAAGAGACCCAGTACTTC
TRBJ2-7 | TRBV6-1 | TRBD1 | . | CASSESGTGSYEQYF | TGTGCCAGCAGTGAATCCGGGACAGGGTCCTACGAGCAGTACTTC
TRBJ2-7 | TRBV30 | TRBD2 | . | CAWSRASGITYEQYF | TGTGCCTGGAGTCGAGCTAGCGGGATAACTTACGAGCAGTACTTC
TRBJ1-1 | TRBV19 | . | once | CASSMTRQNTEAFF | TGTGCCAGTAGTATGACTAGGCAGAACACTGAAGCTTTCTTT
TRBJ1-3 | TRBV18 | . | once | CASSPQTSGNTIYF | TGTGCCAGCTCACCACAGACCTCTGGAAACACCATATATTTT
TRBJ2-4 | TRBV20-1 | . | . | CSASKAGVQYF | TGCAGTGCTAGTAAGGCGGGCGTTCAGTACTTC
TRBJ2-5 | TRBV7-6 | TRBD2 | once | CASSLIGTSGGTRETQYF | TGTGCCAGCAGCTTAATCGGGACTAGCGGAGGAACCAGGGAGACCCAGTACTTC
TRBJ2-7 | TRBV12-5 | TRBD2 | . | CASAQGTSGSYEQYF | TGTGCTAGTGCCCAGGGGACTAGCGGGAGTTACGAGCAGTACTTC
TRBJ2-5 | TRBV5-1 | . | . | CASTSGRYQETQYF | TGCGCCAGCACCTCGGGCAGGTACCAAGAGACCCAGTACTTC
TRBJ2-6 | TRBV27 | . | . | CASSLGFPVGANVLTF | TGTGCCAGCAGTTTAGGATTTCCGGTTGGTGCCAACGTCCTGACTTTC
TRBJ2-7 | TRBV19 | . | . | CASSTTTAGVEQYF | TGTGCCAGTAGTACTACCACCGCCGGGGTCGAGCAGTACTTC
TRBJ2-1 | TRBV5-8 | TRBD2 | . | CASMKRGTNEQFF | TGTGCCAGCATGAAGCGGGGGACCAATGAGCAGTTCTTC
TRBJ1-4 | TRBV27 | . | . | CASQKDSTNEKLFF | TGTGCCAGCCAGAAAGATTCAACTAATGAAAAACTGTTTTTT
TRBJ1-1 | TRBV11-2 | . | . | CASSLEGGTEAFF | TGTGCCAGCAGCTTAGAAGGCGGGACTGAAGCTTTCTTT
TRBJ2-3 | TRBV11-3 | TRBD1 | . | CASSSRTGQDTQYF | TGTGCCAGCAGCTCTCGGACAGGGCAAGATACGCAGTATTTT
TRBJ2-5 | TRBV29-1 | . | . | CSVAASWETQYF | TGCAGCGTTGCGGCTAGCTGGGAGACCCAGTACTTC
TRBJ2-2 | TRBV5-6 | TRBD2 | . | CASSASGDLNTGELFF | TGTGCCAGCAGCGCTAGCGGGGACCTGAACACCGGGGAGCTGTTTTTT
TRBJ2-5 | TRBV5-1 | . | . | CASSLNVVAETQYF | TGCGCCAGCAGCTTGAACGTCGTAGCAGAGACCCAGTACTTC
TRBJ2-7 | TRBV5-1 | TRBD1 | . | CASSLVAGGSYEQYF | TGCGCCAGCAGCTTGGTAGCAGGGGGCTCCTACGAGCAGTACTTC
TRBJ2-7 | TRBV28 | . | . | CASTLGAGYDLVYF | TGTGCCAGCACCTTGGGGGCAGGTTATGACTTGGTGTACTTC
TRBJ2-2 | TRBV7-2 | . | . | CASSLGQGGTNTGELFF | TGTGCCAGCAGCTTAGGGCAGGGTGGAACTAACACCGGGGAGCTGTTTTTT
TRBJ2-7 | TRBV4-1 | TRBD2 | . | CASSQSPGLAGGSYEQYF | TGCGCCAGCAGCCAATCTCCGGGACTAGCGGGGGGCTCCTACGAGCAGTACTTC
TRBJ2-7 | TRBV10-3 | . | . | CAIANGNEQYF | TGTGCCATCGCCAACGGGAACGAGCAGTACTTC
TRBJ1-1 | TRBV2 | . | . | CASSGARGNTEAFF | TGTGCCAGCAGTGGGGCTCGAGGGAACACTGAAGCTTTCTTT
TRBJ1-1 | TRBV5-1 | . | . | CASREAPNTEAFF | TGCGCCAGCAGAGAGGCACCGAACACTGAAGCTTTCTTT
TRBJ2-1 | TRBV11-2 | TRBD2 | . | CASSLAGGKAEGEQFF | TGTGCCAGCAGCTTGGCCGGGGGGAAGGCGGAAGGTGAGCAGTTCTTC
TRBJ1-2 | TRBV6-1 | TRBD1 | once | CASTLTGANNYGYTF | TGTGCCAGCACCCTTACAGGGGCCAATAACTATGGCTACACCTTC
TRBJ1-1 | TRBV5-5 | . | . | CASSLGRSNTEAFF | TGTGCCAGCAGCTTGGGCAGGTCGAACACTGAAGCTTTCTTT
TRBJ1-5 | TRBV19 | . | . | CASSSRQQGYNQPQHF | TGTGCCAGTAGTTCACGACAGCAAGGTTACAATCAGCCCCAGCATTTT
TRBJ1-2 | TRBV7-2 | . | once | CASSLGQAGYGYTF | TGTGCCAGCAGCTTAGGACAGGCCGGCTATGGCTACACCTTC
TRBJ1-2 | TRBV6-5 | . | . | CASGRGVNYGYTF | TGTGCCAGCGGACGGGGGGTAAACTATGGCTACACCTTC
TRBJ2-2 | TRBV6-5 | . | . | CASSYGWANTGELFF | TGTGCCAGCAGCTACGGTTGGGCGAACACCGGGGAGCTGTTTTTT
TRBJ2-3 | TRBV2 | . | . | CASNLQGTSTDTQYF | TGTGCCAGCAATCTTCAGGGGACGAGCACAGATACGCAGTATTTT
TRBJ2-7 | TRBV11-3 | . | . | CASSLDRGTTREQYF | TGTGCCAGCAGCTTAGATCGCGGAACTACGCGGGAGCAGTACTTC
TRBJ1-5 | TRBV5-6 | TRBD1 | . | CASSDGTVSNQPQHF | TGTGCCAGCAGCGACGGGACAGTAAGCAATCAGCCCCAGCATTTT